This is a list of T cell receptor beta chains from one sample in a study of T cells in localized non-small cell lung cancer. Clones were read by immunoSEQ multiplex PCR, and TCRdb kept only the in-frame ones, dropping some. Among 100,000 to 150,000 clones listed, roughly nine tenths were seen once. Sample: peripheral blood, taken before any cancer treatment. The receptors shown here come from an older female donor with stage I lung adenocarcinoma. The CDR3 runs from the conserved cysteine through the conserved F or W. The order of the fields is D gene, V gene, J gene, clone size, CDR3 DNA, CDR3 protein. The D gene is left open where the match is weak. Clone size appears in some rows only: once, few, many, or a class for an expanded clone.

TRBD2,TRBV5-1,TRBJ2-3,once,TGCGCCAGCAGCTTAAGCACTAGCGGGAGCGATACGCAGTATTTT,CASSLSTSGSDTQYF
TRBD1,TRBV9,TRBJ2-7,.,TGTGCCAGCAGCGGCAGCGGGACAGGGCTCTACGAGCAGTACTTC,CASSGSGTGLYEQYF
.,TRBV5-4,TRBJ2-6,.,TGTGCCAGCAGCTTGGGGGAGAATTCTGGGGCCAACGTCCTGACTTTC,CASSLGENSGANVLTF
.,TRBV11-1,TRBJ2-3,.,TGTGCCAGCAGCCTAAGGGGCCAGGATACGCAGTATTTT,CASSLRGQDTQYF
.,TRBV11-2,TRBJ2-1,.,TGTGCCAGCAGCTTAGGGGCAGAGATAAATGAGCAGTTCTTC,CASSLGAEINEQFF
TRBD2,TRBV7-9,TRBJ2-5,.,TGTGCCAGCACGTTGGTTCCTAGCGGGTTATACCAAGAGACCCAGTACTTC,CASTLVPSGLYQETQYF
TRBD1,TRBV18,TRBJ1-5,.,TGTGCCAGCTCACCAGGACAGGGCTATAGCAATCAGCCCCAGCATTTT,CASSPGQGYSNQPQHF
TRBD2,TRBV28,TRBJ2-1,.,TGTGCCAGCAGGTCCGGGACTAGAGGAGGCAATGAGCAGTTCTTC,CASRSGTRGGNEQFF
.,TRBV5-6,TRBJ2-1,once,TGTGCCAGCAGCCCTCAGGTTATCCGTAACAATGAGCAGTTCTTC,CASSPQVIRNNEQFF
.,TRBV6-5,TRBJ1-6,.,TGTGCCAGCAGTTACGGTTCCGGACCGGGGGATTCACCCCTCCACTTT,CASSYGSGPGDSPLHF
TRBD1,TRBV6-5,TRBJ2-7,.,TGTGCCAGCACCCCTCAGGGGGCATCACCCTACGAGCAGTACTTC,CASTPQGASPYEQYF
TRBD1,TRBV19,TRBJ1-1,.,TGTGCCAGTAGTATACGACAGGGTTACACTGAAGCTTTCTTT,CASSIRQGYTEAFF
.,TRBV14,TRBJ2-7,.,TGTGCCAGCAGCCAAGTCGCCTACGAGCAGTACTTC,CASSQVAYEQYF
.,TRBV28,TRBJ2-7,.,TGTGCCAGCAGTTTAGGGCGGGACTACGAGCAGTACTTC,CASSLGRDYEQYF
.,TRBV18,TRBJ1-2,.,TGTGCCAGCTCCCCTATGGGGGGGGTTCAAGCTAACTATGGCTACACCTTC,CASSPMGGVQANYGYTF
.,TRBV27,TRBJ1-3,.,TGTGCCAGCAGTTTCGGGCAGGGAAGCACCATATATTTT,CASSFGQGSTIYF
TRBD1,TRBV25-1,TRBJ1-2,.,TGTGCCGAACCACAGGGGTATGGCTACACCTTC,CAEPQGYGYTF